This T cell receptor (beta chain) comes out of a study of PD-1 blockade in classical Hodgkin lymphoma. Whole-study results and caveats: Newly diagnosed patients were reported to start with lower TCR diversity than healthy donors. While CD8+ TCR diversity did not rise significantly by C4D1, CD4+ TCR diversity did.

As regards this clone: Its specificity is unknown.

All patients relapsed after autologous stem cell transplantation, and brentuximab vedotin exposure varied. Relapsed/refractory classical Hodgkin lymphoma patients had complete, partial or progressive responses. The V end was cut by 1 base, the J end by 9 bases, with 22 bases between. This CDR3 has 16 amino acids. Germline V gene data show CDR1 as SGHVS and CDR2 as FQNEAQ. TCRdb's copy holds only in-frame clones and misses some; the assay was immunoSEQ multiplex PCR. This table holds about 41,000 clones, about 88% found once. This clonotype was obtained from a human donor with classical Hodgkin lymphoma. The chain has TRBV7-8 and TRBJ2-7, with unresolved D. The sample in question was peripheral blood mononuclear cells (PBMCs), obtained before the second cycle of nivolumab. In DNA form, the CDR3 reads TGTGCCAGCAGCTTAGGGGATGGAGCTTACCCACCCGGGCAGTACTTC. Translated: CASSLGDGAYPPGQYF.